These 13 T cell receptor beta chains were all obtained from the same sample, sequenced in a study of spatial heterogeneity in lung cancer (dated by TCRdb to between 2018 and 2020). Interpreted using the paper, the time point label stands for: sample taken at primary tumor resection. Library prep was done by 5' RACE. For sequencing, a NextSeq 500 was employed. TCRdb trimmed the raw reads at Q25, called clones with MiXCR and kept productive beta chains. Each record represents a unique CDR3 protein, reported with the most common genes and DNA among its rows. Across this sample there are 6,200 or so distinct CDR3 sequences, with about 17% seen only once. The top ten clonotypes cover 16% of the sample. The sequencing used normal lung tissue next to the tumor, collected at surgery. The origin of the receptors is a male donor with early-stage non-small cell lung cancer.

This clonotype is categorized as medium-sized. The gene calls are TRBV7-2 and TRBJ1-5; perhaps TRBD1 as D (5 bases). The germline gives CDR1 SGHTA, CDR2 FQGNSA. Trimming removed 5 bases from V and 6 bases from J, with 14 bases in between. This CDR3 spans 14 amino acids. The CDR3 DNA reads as TGTGCCAGCAGCCTTGGGACGGACTTTCAGCCCCAGCATTTT. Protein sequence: CASSLGTDFQPQHF.

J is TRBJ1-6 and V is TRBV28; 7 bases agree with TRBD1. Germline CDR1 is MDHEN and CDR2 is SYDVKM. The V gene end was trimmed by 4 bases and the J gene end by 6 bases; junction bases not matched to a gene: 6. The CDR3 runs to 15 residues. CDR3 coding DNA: TGTGCCAGCAGTTCCTATGGGACAGTTAATTCACCCCTCCACTTT. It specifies CASSSYGTVNSPLHF.

The CDR3 DNA follows: TGCAGTGCTAGTCAGGGGGATACGCAGTATTTT. It yields the protein CSASQGDTQYF. V is TRBV20-1 and J is TRBJ2-3, with a tentative D call TRBD1 (6 bases). V was shortened by 3 bases and J by 6 bases, with 7 bases between the two germline ends. Germline CDR1 reads DFQATT; CDR2 reads SNEGSKA (reference sequence). This CDR3 has 11 amino acids.

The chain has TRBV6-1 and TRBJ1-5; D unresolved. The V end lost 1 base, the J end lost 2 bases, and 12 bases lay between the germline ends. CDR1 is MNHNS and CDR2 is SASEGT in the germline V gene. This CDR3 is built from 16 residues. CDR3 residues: CASSEVSARRNQPQHF. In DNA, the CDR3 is TGTGCCAGCAGTGAAGTATCAGCTAGGCGCAATCAGCCCCAGCATTTT.

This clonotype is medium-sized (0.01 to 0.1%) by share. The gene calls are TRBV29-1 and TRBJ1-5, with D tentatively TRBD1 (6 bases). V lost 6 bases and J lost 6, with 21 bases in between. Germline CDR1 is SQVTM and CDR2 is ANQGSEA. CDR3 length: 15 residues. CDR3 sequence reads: CSVSLGAAEGQPQHF. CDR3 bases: TGCAGCGTCAGCCTGGGGGCAGCCGAAGGTCAGCCCCAGCATTTT.

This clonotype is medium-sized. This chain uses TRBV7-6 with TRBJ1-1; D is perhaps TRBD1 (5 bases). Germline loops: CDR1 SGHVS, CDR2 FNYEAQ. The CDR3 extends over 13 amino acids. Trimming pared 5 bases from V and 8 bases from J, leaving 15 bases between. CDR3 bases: TGTGCCAGCAGCGGACAAGGGTTGGGCGAAGCTTTCTTT. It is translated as CASSGQGLGEAFF.

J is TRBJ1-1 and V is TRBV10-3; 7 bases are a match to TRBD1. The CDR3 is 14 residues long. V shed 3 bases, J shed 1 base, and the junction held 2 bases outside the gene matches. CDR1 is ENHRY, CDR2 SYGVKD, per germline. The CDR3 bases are TGTGCCATCAGTGAAAGGGGGCCGAACACTGAAGCTTTCTTT. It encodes CAISERGPNTEAFF.

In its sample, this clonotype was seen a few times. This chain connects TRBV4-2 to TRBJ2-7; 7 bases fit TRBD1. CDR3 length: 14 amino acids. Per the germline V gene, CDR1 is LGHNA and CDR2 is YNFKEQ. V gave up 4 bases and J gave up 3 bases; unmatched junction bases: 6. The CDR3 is CASSPGTAGYEQYF. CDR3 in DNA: TGTGCCAGCAGCCCCGGGACAGCAGGCTACGAGCAGTACTTC.

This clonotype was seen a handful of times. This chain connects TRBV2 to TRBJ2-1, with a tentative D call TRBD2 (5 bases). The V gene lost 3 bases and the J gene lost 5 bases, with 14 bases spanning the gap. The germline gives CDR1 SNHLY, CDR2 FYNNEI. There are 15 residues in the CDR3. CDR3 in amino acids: CASSEGGLSDNEQFF. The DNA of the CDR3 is TGTGCCAGCAGTGAGGGTGGACTTAGCGACAATGAGCAGTTCTTC. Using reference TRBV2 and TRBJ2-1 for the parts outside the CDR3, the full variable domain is EPEVTQTPSHQVTQMGQEVILRCVPISNHLYFYWYRQILGQKVEFLVSFYNNEISEKSEIFDDQFSVERPDGSNFTLKIRSTKLEDSAMYFCASSEGGLSDNEQFFGPGTRLTVL.

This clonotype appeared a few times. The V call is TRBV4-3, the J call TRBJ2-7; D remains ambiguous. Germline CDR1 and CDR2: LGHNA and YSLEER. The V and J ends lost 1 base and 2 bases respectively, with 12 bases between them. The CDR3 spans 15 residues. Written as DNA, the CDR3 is TGCGCCAGCAGCCAAGGGCACCCTGGGGCCTACGAGCAGTACTTC. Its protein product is CASSQGHPGAYEQYF.

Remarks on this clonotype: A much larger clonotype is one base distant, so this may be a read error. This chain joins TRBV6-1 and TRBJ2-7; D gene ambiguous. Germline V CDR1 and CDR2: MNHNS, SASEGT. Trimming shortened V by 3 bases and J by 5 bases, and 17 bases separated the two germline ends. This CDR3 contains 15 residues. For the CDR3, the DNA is TGTGCCAGCAGTGAGTCGGGCAGGTGGTCGGACGAGCAGTACTTC. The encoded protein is CASSESGRWSDEQYF.

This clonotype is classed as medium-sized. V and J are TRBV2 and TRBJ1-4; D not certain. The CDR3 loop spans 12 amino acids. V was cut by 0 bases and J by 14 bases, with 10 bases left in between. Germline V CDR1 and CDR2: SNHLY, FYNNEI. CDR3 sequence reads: CASSEASRRLFF. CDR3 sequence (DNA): TGTGCCAGCAGTGAAGCCTCCAGGCGGCTGTTTTTT.

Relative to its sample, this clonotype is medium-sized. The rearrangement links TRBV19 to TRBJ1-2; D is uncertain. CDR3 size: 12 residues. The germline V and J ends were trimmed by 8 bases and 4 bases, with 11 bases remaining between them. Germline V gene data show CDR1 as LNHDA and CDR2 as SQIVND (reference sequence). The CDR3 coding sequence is TGTGCCAGTGCCCGGGAGCCCTATGGCTACACCTTC. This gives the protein CASAREPYGYTF. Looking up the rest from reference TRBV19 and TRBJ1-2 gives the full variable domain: DGGITQSPKYLFRKEGQNVTLSCEQNLNHDAMYWYRQDPGQGLRLIYYSQIVNDFQKGDIAEGYSVSREKKESFPLTVTSAQKNPTAFYLCASAREPYGYTFGSGTRLTVV.